These T cell receptor beta chains were read from a single sample in a study of T cells in Graves' hyperthyroidism and ophthalmopathy. TCRdb analysed the multiplex PCR reads with MiXCR anew, one entry per CDR3 protein. The sample consists of some 370,000 distinct CDR3 sequences, about an eighth of them appearing once. The sample taken for sequencing was blood. The receptors come from a man aged 50 to 60 with Graves' ophthalmopathy. CDR3s include the opening cysteine and the closing phenylalanine or tryptophan. Fields, in order: clone size, J gene, D gene, V gene, CDR3 protein, CDR3 DNA. D genes are given only for firm matches. Part of the rows lack a size; the others show once, few, many or a class for expanded clones.

size: many; J: TRBJ2-7; D: TRBD2; V: TRBV7-6; CDR3: CASSLVSLAGEQYF; DNA: TGTGCCAGCAGCTTAGTGTCCCTAGCGGGGGAGCAGTACTTC
size: many; J: TRBJ1-2; D: .; V: TRBV20-1; CDR3: CSARTETNYGYTF; DNA: TGCAGTGCAAGAACAGAGACCAACTATGGCTACACCTTC
size: once; J: TRBJ2-1; D: .; V: TRBV6-5; CDR3: CASSSSVGEQFF; DNA: TGTGCCAGCAGTTCGAGCGTGGGTGAGCAGTTCTTC
size: many; J: TRBJ2-4; D: TRBD2; V: TRBV11-1; CDR3: CASSLLGGRDIQYF; DNA: TGTGCCAGCAGCTTACTGGGAGGGAGGGACATTCAGTACTTC
size: many; J: TRBJ2-1; D: .; V: TRBV29-1; CDR3: CSVGTEGTEFF; DNA: TGCAGCGTTGGGACGGAAGGGACGGAGTTCTTC
size: many; J: TRBJ1-5; D: TRBD1; V: TRBV12-3/TRBV12-4; CDR3: CASSRGQGGNQPQHF; DNA: TGTGCCAGCAGTAGGGGACAGGGTGGAAATCAGCCCCAGCATTTT
size: few; J: TRBJ1-4; D: TRBD1; V: TRBV9; CDR3: CASSGWGQGRWEKLFF; DNA: TGTGCCAGCAGCGGATGGGGACAGGGGCGATGGGAAAAACTGTTTTTT
size: .; J: TRBJ2-7; D: .; V: TRBV11-2; CDR3: CASSDDFTYEQYF; DNA: TGTGCCAGCAGCGATGACTTTACCTACGAGCAGTACTTC
size: many; J: TRBJ2-3; D: TRBD2; V: TRBV15; CDR3: CATSARFGISTSADTQYF; DNA: TGTGCCACCAGCGCTCGTTTTGGGATATCGACTAGCGCAGATACGCAGTATTTT
size: .; J: TRBJ2-7; D: TRBD2; V: TRBV12-3/TRBV12-4; CDR3: CASSFTSGSAEQYF; DNA: TGTGCCAGCAGTTTTACTAGCGGGAGTGCCGAGCAGTACTTC
size: few; J: TRBJ1-1; D: .; V: TRBV19; CDR3: CASSNRQPRAEAFF; DNA: TGTGCCAGTAGTAACCGACAGCCGCGTGCTGAAGCTTTCTTT
size: .; J: TRBJ2-4; D: .; V: TRBV6-2/TRBV6-3; CDR3: CASSWWGAKNIQYF; DNA: TGTGCCAGCAGTTGGTGGGGAGCCAAAAACATTCAGTACTTC
size: few; J: TRBJ2-3; D: TRBD2; V: TRBV7-9; CDR3: CASSSSGPSTDTQYF; DNA: TGTGCCAGCAGCAGTAGCGGGCCTAGCACAGATACGCAGTATTTT
size: .; J: TRBJ1-4; D: TRBD1; V: TRBV29-1; CDR3: CSVRTGRRATNEKLFF; DNA: TGCAGCGTTCGGACAGGGCGAAGGGCAACTAATGAAAAACTGTTTTTT
size: .; J: TRBJ1-2; D: .; V: TRBV19; CDR3: CASSQQGTPNYGYTF; DNA: TGTGCCAGTTCGCAGCAGGGGACACCTAACTATGGCTACACCTTC
size: few; J: TRBJ2-1; D: TRBD1; V: TRBV6-2/TRBV6-3; CDR3: CASSYSSRGLRSYNERFF; DNA: TGTGCCAGCAGTTACTCGTCCAGGGGGCTGCGGTCCTACAATGAGCGGTTCTTC
size: few; J: TRBJ2-5; D: .; V: TRBV7-2; CDR3: CASSFGVGVETQYF; DNA: TGTGCCAGCAGCTTCGGGGTCGGAGTCGAGACCCAGTACTTC
size: many; J: TRBJ1-1; D: .; V: TRBV30; CDR3: CAWRYSGGGNTEAFF; DNA: TGTGCCTGGAGATACTCGGGGGGCGGGAACACTGAAGCTTTCTTT
size: many; J: TRBJ2-1; D: .; V: TRBV7-3; CDR3: CASSLGWPNEQFF; DNA: TGTGCCAGCAGCTTAGGGTGGCCCAATGAGCAGTTCTTC
size: many; J: TRBJ1-5; D: .; V: TRBV20-1; CDR3: CSAWRAAANQPQHF; DNA: TGCAGTGCTTGGAGGGCAGCCGCCAATCAGCCCCAGCATTTT
size: many; J: TRBJ2-3; D: TRBD2; V: TRBV18; CDR3: CASSPRTSGTDTQYF; DNA: TGTGCCAGCTCACCAAGGACTAGCGGCACAGATACGCAGTATTTT
size: many; J: TRBJ1-4; D: TRBD1; V: TRBV7-9; CDR3: CASSNMRTGQGNEKLFF; DNA: TGTGCCAGCAGCAATATGCGGACAGGGCAGGGTAATGAAAAACTGTTTTTT
size: few; J: TRBJ1-5; D: .; V: TRBV7-3; CDR3: CASSLYGGYSNQPQHF; DNA: TGTGCCAGCAGCTTATATGGGGGGTATAGCAATCAGCCCCAGCATTTT
size: many; J: TRBJ2-7; D: TRBD2; V: TRBV7-3; CDR3: CASSFREGPYEQYF; DNA: TGTGCCAGCAGCTTCCGGGAGGGCCCGTACGAGCAGTACTTC
size: many; J: TRBJ2-5; D: TRBD2; V: TRBV3-1; CDR3: CASSPGLAGGSETQYF; DNA: TGTGCCAGCAGCCCAGGACTAGCGGGAGGGTCAGAGACCCAGTACTTC
size: .; J: TRBJ2-3; D: TRBD1; V: TRBV6-1; CDR3: CASRAPGQGADTQYF; DNA: TGTGCCAGCAGAGCCCCAGGACAGGGGGCAGATACGCAGTATTTT
size: many; J: TRBJ2-5; D: .; V: TRBV30; CDR3: CAWSVGDQETQYF; DNA: TGTGCCTGGAGTGTGGGGGACCAAGAGACCCAGTACTTC